The sequence of this T cell receptor (beta chain) was determined in a study of cytomegalovirus exposure and HLA in healthy donors. The study's findings and limits: The availability of immune exposure information extended only to CMV serostatus.

The CDR3 length is 13 residues. V was trimmed by 5 bases and J by 6 bases, leaving 11 bases between them. CDR1 and CDR2 from the germline V gene are MNHEY and SMNVEV (reference sequence). In the PCR, 60 Vbeta and 13 Jbeta primers were used. TCRdb keeps only in-frame clones here, not all; method: immunoSEQ multiplex PCR. The sample carries about 130,000 clones, about 80% recorded once. On this clone: The antigen is undetermined.

Material for sequencing was PBMCs. The receptor was isolated from a girl aged 2-9 years in good health and CMV-seronegative. The chain is built from TRBV27 and TRBJ2-1; D gene unclear. The CDR3 region has the DNA TGTGCCAGCAGTCCCCCATGGCCCAATGAGCAGTTCTTC. Translation: CASSPPWPNEQFF.